The rows below give T cell receptor beta chains drawn from one sample of a study of blood T cell repertoires in COVID-19. The repertoire was sequenced with immunoSEQ multiplex PCR; TCRdb's copy has only in-frame clones and lacks some. The repertoire includes more than 250,000 clones, 70% to 90% of them detected once, and 1.5% to 2% sits in the top ten. Material for sequencing was peripheral blood. These TCRs come from a woman aged 30 to 39 with COVID-19, enrolled during active disease. Each CDR3 is given with its conserved first and last residue. D genes are given only for firm matches. Only some rows state a clone size, as once, few, many or a class for expanded clones.

j_gene,v_gene,abundance,d_gene,CDR3aa,CDR3nt
TRBJ1-2,TRBV9,.,.,CASSAPTGAGYTF,TGTGCCAGCAGCGCCCCCACCGGAGCCGGCTACACCTTC
TRBJ1-2,TRBV27,.,TRBD1,CASSLQFSDRSLGYTF,TGTGCCAGCAGTTTACAATTTTCGGACAGGTCGCTTGGCTACACCTTC
TRBJ2-2,TRBV6-6,.,.,CASTPGGTGELFF,TGTGCCAGCACTCCCGGGGGAACCGGGGAGCTGTTTTTT
TRBJ1-6,TRBV6-5,.,.,CASGGDRSSPLHF,TGTGCCAGCGGGGGAGACAGGTCCTCACCCCTCCACTTT
TRBJ1-3,TRBV3-1/TRBV3-2,.,.,CASTHSGSPRNTIYF,TGTGCCAGCACCCATAGCGGGAGCCCCCGAAACACCATATATTTT
TRBJ2-5,TRBV28,.,TRBD1,CASLTRGQETQYF,TGTGCCAGCCTTACCAGGGGGCAGGAGACCCAGTACTTC
TRBJ1-2,TRBV28,.,.,CASSFKGANYGYTF,TGTGCCAGCAGTTTTAAAGGAGCAAACTATGGCTACACCTTC
TRBJ2-7,TRBV5-1,.,.,CASSLYSGSYEQYF,TGCGCCAGCAGCTTGTATTCAGGATCCTACGAGCAGTACTTC
TRBJ1-2,TRBV15,.,.,CATSDSLRVSYGYTF,TGTGCCACCAGCGATTCACTACGGGTCTCCTATGGCTACACCTTC
TRBJ1-6,TRBV2,.,TRBD1,CASSTGTANSPLHF,TGTGCCAGCAGTACCGGGACAGCAAATTCACCCCTCCACTTT
TRBJ2-5,TRBV12-1,.,.,CASSSGHRWGTQYF,TGTGCCAGTAGTTCGGGACACCGCTGGGGGACCCAGTACTTC
TRBJ2-2,TRBV5-4,.,TRBD2,CASSPGLAGKGELFF,TGTGCCAGCAGCCCGGGACTAGCGGGGAAGGGGGAGCTGTTTTTT
TRBJ1-2,TRBV14,.,TRBD1,CASSQDTGGLGYTF,TGTGCCAGCAGCCAAGATACAGGGGGCTTGGGCTACACCTTC
TRBJ2-1,TRBV7-3,.,.,CASSLRFTGSYNEQFF,TGTGCCAGCAGCTTAAGATTCACCGGCTCCTACAATGAGCAGTTCTTC
TRBJ2-2,TRBV7-9,.,.,CASVRRLAGSGELFF,TGTGCCAGCGTGAGAAGGCTAGCAGGCAGCGGGGAGCTGTTTTTT
TRBJ1-5,TRBV6-5,.,TRBD1,CASSWGQSNQPQHF,TGTGCCAGCAGCTGGGGACAGTCCAATCAGCCCCAGCATTTT
TRBJ1-2,TRBV5-6,.,.,CASSLDRGLNYGYTF,TGTGCCAGCAGCTTGGATCGAGGACTTAACTATGGCTACACCTTC
TRBJ1-4,TRBV2,.,TRBD1,CASTGQGTNEKLFF,TGTGCCAGCACCGGACAGGGCACTAATGAAAAACTGTTTTTT
TRBJ1-3,TRBV29-1,.,.,CSGSSGNTIYF,TGCAGCGGCAGCTCTGGAAACACCATATATTTT
TRBJ1-2,TRBV9,few,.,CASSDGQSYGYTF,TGTGCCAGCAGCGATGGACAGTCCTATGGCTACACCTTC
TRBJ1-3,TRBV18,.,.,CASSPETGRSGNTIYF,TGTGCCAGCTCACCAGAAACAGGGCGCTCTGGAAACACCATATATTTT
TRBJ2-1,TRBV14,.,.,CASSQSPRTDEQFF,TGTGCCAGCAGCCAAAGTCCCCGTACGGATGAGCAGTTCTTC
TRBJ1-2,TRBV7-2,.,.,CASSLGRAYGYTF,TGTGCCAGCAGCTTAGGCAGGGCCTATGGCTACACCTTC
TRBJ1-3,TRBV19,.,.,CASSTVGNTIYF,TGTGCCAGTAGCACAGTTGGAAACACCATATATTTT
TRBJ1-5,TRBV27,.,TRBD1,CASSRQGPFSNQPQHF,TGTGCCAGCAGTCGACAGGGTCCATTTAGCAATCAGCCCCAGCATTTT
TRBJ2-1,TRBV3-1/TRBV3-2,.,TRBD1,CASSQGTGTYNEQFF,TGTGCCAGCAGCCAAGGGACAGGGACCTACAATGAGCAGTTCTTC
TRBJ2-7,TRBV14,.,TRBD2,CASSQTRGRAYEQYF,TGTGCCAGCAGCCAAACCCGGGGGAGGGCCTACGAGCAGTACTTC
TRBJ1-6,TRBV2,.,.,CASSWASSYNSPLHF,TGTGCCAGCAGTTGGGCCAGCTCCTATAATTCACCCCTCCACTTT